This T cell receptor (beta chain) was identified in a study of cytomegalovirus exposure and HLA in healthy donors. CDR1 and CDR2 from the germline V gene are MRHNA and SNTAGT. V dropped 3 bases and J dropped 1 base, with 7 bases sitting between them. The CDR3 spans 14 residues. Findings and caveats of the study: The study recorded more than 150 TCR beta chains that were cytomegalovirus-associated. The HLA-A and HLA-B alleles of most subjects were reportedly predicted accurately from TCR beta sequences.

Details on this clone: Its specificity is unknown.

In the PCR, 60 Vbeta and 13 Jbeta primers were used. TCRdb's copy holds only in-frame clones and misses some; the assay was immunoSEQ multiplex PCR. The table has fewer than 120,000 clones, 65% to 80% seen once. The sample was PBMCs. The clonotype originates from a man aged 25-45 years in good health and CMV-seropositive. This sequence joins TRBV6-4 and TRBJ2-1, with a weak D call TRBD1 (5 bases). Written as DNA, the CDR3 is TGTGCCAGCAGTGAGGACATTTCCTACAATGAGCAGTTCTTC. Its translation is CASSEDISYNEQFF.